This paragraph covers one T cell receptor (beta chain) sequence. Its specificity is unknown. TCRdb re-called the reads with MiXCR, one entry per CDR3 protein. This sample has about 220,000 distinct CDR3 sequences, with approximately 40% found just once. V shed 3 bases and J 5 bases; nucleotides not matched to a gene: 8. This CDR3 has 16 amino acids. Germline loops: CDR1 MNHEY, CDR2 SMNVEV (reference sequence). This sample was included in a study of T cell repertoires in cytomegalovirus infection. Study background: Public TCR beta signatures provided an indication of both CMV infection and a matching HLA type.

Study-wide results and limits: Predominance within the ex vivo response was attributable to HLA-C-restricted CMV-specific TCR beta clonotypes.

The chain recombines TRBV27 with TRBJ1-2, with TRBD1 matching over 11 bases. This clonotype was sampled from a human donor in good health (CMV status not recorded). Some clones in this sample may be carry-over from other donors' samples. Here the sequenced sample was CD8+ T cells from cultured PBMCs, taken from culture after CMV antigen stimulation. CDR3 sequence (DNA): TGTGCCAGCAGTTTTCAGGACAGGGGGCTCAGATATGGCTACACCTTC. Its translation: CASSFQDRGLRYGYTF.